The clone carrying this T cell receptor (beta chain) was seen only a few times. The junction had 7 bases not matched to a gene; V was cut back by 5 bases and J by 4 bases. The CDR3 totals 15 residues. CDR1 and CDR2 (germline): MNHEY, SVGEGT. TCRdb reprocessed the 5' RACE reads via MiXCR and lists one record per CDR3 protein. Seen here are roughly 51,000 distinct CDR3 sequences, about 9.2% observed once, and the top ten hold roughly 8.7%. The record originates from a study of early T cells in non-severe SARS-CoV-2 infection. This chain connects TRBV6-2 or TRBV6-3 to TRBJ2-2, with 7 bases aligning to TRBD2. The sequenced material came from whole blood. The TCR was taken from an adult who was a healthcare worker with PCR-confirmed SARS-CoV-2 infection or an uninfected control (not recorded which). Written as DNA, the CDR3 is TGTGCCAGCAGTCCGGGGGGTCGCAGCACCGGGGAGCTGTTTTTT. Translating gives CASSPGGRSTGELFF.